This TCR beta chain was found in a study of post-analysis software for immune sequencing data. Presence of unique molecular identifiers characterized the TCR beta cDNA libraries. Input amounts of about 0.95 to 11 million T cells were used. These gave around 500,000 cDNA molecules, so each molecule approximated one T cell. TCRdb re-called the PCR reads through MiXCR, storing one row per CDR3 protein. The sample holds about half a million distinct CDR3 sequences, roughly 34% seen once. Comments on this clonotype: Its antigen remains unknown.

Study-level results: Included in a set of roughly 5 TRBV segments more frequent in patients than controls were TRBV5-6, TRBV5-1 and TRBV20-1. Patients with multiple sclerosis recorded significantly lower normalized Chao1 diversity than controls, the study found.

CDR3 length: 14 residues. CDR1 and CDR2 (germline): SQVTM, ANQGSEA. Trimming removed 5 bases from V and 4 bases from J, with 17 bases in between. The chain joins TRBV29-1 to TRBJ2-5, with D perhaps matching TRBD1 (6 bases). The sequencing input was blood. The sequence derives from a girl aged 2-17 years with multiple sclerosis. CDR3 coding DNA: TGCAGCGTTAGAGCGTGGCAGGGGCTAGAGACCCAGTACTTC. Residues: CSVRAWQGLETQYF.